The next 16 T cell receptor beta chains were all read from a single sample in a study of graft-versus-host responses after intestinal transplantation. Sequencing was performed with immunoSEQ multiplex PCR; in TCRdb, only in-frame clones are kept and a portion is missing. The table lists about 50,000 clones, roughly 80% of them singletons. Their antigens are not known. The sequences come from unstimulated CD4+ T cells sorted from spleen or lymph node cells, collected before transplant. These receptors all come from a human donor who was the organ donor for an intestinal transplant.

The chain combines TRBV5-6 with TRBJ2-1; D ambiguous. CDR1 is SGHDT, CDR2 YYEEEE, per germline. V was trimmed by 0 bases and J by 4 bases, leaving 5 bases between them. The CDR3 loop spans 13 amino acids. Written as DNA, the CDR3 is TGTGCCAGCAGCTTGGTAGGTTACAATGAGCAGTTCTTC. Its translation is CASSLVGYNEQFF.

The CDR3, as DNA: TGCGCCAGCAGCCAACCGGGCCCTGCCACAGATACGCAGTATTTT. Its translation: CASSQPGPATDTQYF. The chain carries TRBV4-1 and TRBJ2-3; D not certain. The V gene lost 2 bases and the J gene lost 2 bases, with 11 bases spanning the gap. This CDR3 spans 15 amino acids. The V gene's germline CDR1 is MGHRA and CDR2 YSYEKL.

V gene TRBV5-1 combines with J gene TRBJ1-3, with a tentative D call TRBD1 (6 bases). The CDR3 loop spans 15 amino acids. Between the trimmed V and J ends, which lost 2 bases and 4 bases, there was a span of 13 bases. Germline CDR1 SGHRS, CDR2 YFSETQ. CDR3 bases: TGCGCCAGCAGCTTATACACAGGGTCCGGAAACACCATATATTTT. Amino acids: CASSLYTGSGNTIYF.

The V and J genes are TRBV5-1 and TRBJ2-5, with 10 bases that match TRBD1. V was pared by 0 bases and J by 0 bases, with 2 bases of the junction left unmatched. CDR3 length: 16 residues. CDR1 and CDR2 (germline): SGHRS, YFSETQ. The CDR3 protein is CASSLEDRGDQETQYF. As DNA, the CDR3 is TGCGCCAGCAGCTTGGAGGACAGGGGGGACCAAGAGACCCAGTACTTC.

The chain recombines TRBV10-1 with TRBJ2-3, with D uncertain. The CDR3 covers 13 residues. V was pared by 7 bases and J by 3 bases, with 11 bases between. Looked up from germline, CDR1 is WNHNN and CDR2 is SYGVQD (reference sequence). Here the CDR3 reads CASTSQGTDTQYF. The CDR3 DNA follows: TGCGCCAGCACCTCCCAAGGAACAGATACGCAGTATTTT.

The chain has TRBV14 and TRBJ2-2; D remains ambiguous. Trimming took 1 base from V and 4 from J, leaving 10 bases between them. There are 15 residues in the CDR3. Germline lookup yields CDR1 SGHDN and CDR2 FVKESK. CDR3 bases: TGTGCCAGCAGCCAAGGAGGTTGGGGCACCGGGGAGCTGTTTTTT. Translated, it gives CASSQGGWGTGELFF.

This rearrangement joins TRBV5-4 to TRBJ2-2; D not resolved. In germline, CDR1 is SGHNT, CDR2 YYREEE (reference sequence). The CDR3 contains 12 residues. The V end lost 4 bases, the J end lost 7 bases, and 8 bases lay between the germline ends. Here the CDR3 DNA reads TGTGCCAGCAGCCCACTTGACGGGGAGCTGTTTTTT. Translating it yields CASSPLDGELFF.

CDR3 protein: CASSPQGTSDTQYF. CDR3 bases: TGTGCCAGCTCACCACAGGGTACCTCGGATACGCAGTATTTT. V is TRBV18 and J is TRBJ2-3; no definite D call. Trimming removed 1 base at V and 6 bases at J, with 11 bases between. This CDR3 has 14 amino acids. In germline, CDR1 is KGHSH, CDR2 LQKENI.

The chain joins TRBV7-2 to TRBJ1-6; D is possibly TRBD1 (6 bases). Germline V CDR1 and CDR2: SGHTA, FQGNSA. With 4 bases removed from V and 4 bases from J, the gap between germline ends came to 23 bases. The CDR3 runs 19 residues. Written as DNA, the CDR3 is TGTGCCAGCAGCTCCCCTGGCAGGGGATCCCCTCCTTATAATTCACCCCTCCACTTT. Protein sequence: CASSSPGRGSPPYNSPLHF.

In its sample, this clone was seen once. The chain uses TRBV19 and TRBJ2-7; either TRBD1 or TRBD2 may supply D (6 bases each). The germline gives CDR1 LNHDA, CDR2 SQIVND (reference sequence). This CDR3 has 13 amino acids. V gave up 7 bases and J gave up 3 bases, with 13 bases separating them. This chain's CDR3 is CASTRGAGYEQYF. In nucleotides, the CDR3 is TGTGCCAGTACAAGGGGGGCCGGCTACGAGCAGTACTTC.

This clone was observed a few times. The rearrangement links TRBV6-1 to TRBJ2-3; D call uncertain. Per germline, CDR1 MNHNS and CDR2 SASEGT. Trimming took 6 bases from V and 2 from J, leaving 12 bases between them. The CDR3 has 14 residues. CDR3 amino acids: CASRPLGPTDTQYF. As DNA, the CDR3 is TGTGCCAGCAGGCCGCTGGGTCCCACAGATACGCAGTATTTT.

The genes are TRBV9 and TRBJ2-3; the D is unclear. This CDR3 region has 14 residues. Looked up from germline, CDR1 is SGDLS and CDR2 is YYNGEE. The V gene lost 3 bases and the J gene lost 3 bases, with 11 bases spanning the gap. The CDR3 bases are TGTGCCAGCAGCGGAGTGAGTGTGACAGATACGCAGTATTTT. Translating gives CASSGVSVTDTQYF.

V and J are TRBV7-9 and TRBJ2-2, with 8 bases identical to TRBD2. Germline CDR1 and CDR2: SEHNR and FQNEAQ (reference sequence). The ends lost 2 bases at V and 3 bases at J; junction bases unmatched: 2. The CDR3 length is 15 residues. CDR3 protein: CASSLQAGDTGELFF. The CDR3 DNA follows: TGTGCCAGCAGCTTACAAGCGGGGGACACCGGGGAGCTGTTTTTT. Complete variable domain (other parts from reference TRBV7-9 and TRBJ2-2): DTGVSQNPRHKITKRGQNVTFRCDPISEHNRLYWYRQTLGQGPEFLTYFQNEAQLEKSRLLSDRFSAERPKGSFSTLEIQRTEQGDSAMYLCASSLQAGDTGELFFGEGSRLTVL.

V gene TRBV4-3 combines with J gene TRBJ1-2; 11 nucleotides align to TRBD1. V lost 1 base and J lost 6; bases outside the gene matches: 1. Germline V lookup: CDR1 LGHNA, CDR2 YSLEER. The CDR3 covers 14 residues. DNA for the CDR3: TGCGCCAGCAGCCAAGGGACAGGGGGCGATGGCTACACCTTC. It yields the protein CASSQGTGGDGYTF.

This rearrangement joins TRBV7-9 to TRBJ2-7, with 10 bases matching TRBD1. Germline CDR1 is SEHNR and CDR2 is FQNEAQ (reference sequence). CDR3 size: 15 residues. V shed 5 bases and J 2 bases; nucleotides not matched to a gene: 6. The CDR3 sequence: CASSRGTGVTYEQYF. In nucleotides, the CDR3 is TGTGCCAGCAGCCGGGGGACAGGGGTAACCTACGAGCAGTACTTC. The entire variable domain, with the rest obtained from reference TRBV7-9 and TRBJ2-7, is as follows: DTGVSQNPRHKITKRGQNVTFRCDPISEHNRLYWYRQTLGQGPEFLTYFQNEAQLEKSRLLSDRFSAERPKGSFSTLEIQRTEQGDSAMYLCASSRGTGVTYEQYFGPGTRLTVT.

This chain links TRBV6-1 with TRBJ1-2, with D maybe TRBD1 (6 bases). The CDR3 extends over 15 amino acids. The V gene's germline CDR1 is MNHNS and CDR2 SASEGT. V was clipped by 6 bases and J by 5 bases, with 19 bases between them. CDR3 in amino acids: CASRTFVGGGYGYTF. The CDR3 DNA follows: TGTGCCAGCAGGACCTTCGTCGGGGGCGGTTATGGCTACACCTTC.